These T cell receptor beta chains were read from a single sample in a study of cytomegalovirus exposure and HLA in healthy donors. The assay was immunoSEQ multiplex PCR, and TCRdb's table has in-frame clones only and misses some. The table has roughly 130,000 clones, about four fifths seen once; the top ten hold 5% to 6%. Sample: PBMCs. Every receptor here comes from a man aged 25-40 years in good health and CMV-seronegative. The CDR3 runs from the conserved cysteine through the conserved F or W. A D gene is named only where the DNA matches it firmly. Clone size is given for some rows only: seen once, a few or many times, or a class if the clone is expanded.

V	D	size	J	CDR3	DNA
TRBV29-1	NA	NA	TRBJ1-1	CSVEVGGSTEAFF	TGCAGCGTTGAGGTCGGGGGATCCACTGAAGCTTTCTTT
TRBV29-1	NA	few	TRBJ1-1	CSVRLNTEAFF	TGCAGCGTTCGCCTAAACACTGAAGCTTTCTTT
TRBV6-5	NA	NA	TRBJ2-7	CASSAIAQPPYEQYF	TGTGCCAGCAGTGCCATCGCACAGCCCCCCTACGAGCAGTACTTC
TRBV30	TRBD2	NA	TRBJ2-7	CAWDRAGAPEQYF	TGTGCCTGGGACAGAGCGGGGGCGCCCGAGCAGTACTTC
TRBV19	NA	NA	TRBJ2-5	CASSIGGQETQYF	TGTGCCAGTAGTATTGGAGGCCAAGAGACCCAGTACTTC
TRBV4-3	NA	NA	TRBJ1-6	CASSQDRQGGSPLHF	TGCGCCAGCAGCCAAGATAGGCAGGGCGGTTCACCCCTCCACTTT
TRBV29-1	TRBD1	few	TRBJ1-1	CSAPVPGQGSSTEAFF	TGCAGCGCCCCCGTCCCGGGACAGGGTAGCAGCACTGAAGCTTTCTTT
TRBV19	TRBD1	NA	TRBJ1-5	CASSTRTGSNQPQHF	TGTGCCAGTAGTACCCGGACAGGGAGCAATCAGCCCCAGCATTTT
TRBV7-9	TRBD1	NA	TRBJ2-3	CASGDRGSLRSTDTQYF	TGTGCCAGCGGCGACAGGGGGAGTCTTAGGAGCACAGATACGCAGTATTTT
TRBV6-6	TRBD2	NA	TRBJ2-4	CASSYLAGGGNIQYF	TGTGCCAGCAGTTACTTAGCGGGAGGGGGAAACATTCAGTACTTC
TRBV2	NA	NA	TRBJ2-2	CASSEAEDTGELFF	TGTGCCAGCAGTGAAGCGGAGGACACCGGGGAGCTGTTTTTT
TRBV7-9	TRBD1	once	TRBJ1-2	CASRGGADYGYTF	TGTGCCAGCAGAGGGGGCGCCGACTATGGCTACACCTTC
TRBV4-1	TRBD1	NA	TRBJ1-2	CASSRVQGIGPYGYTF	TGCGCCAGCAGCCGAGTACAGGGGATCGGTCCTTATGGCTACACCTTC
TRBV4-1	NA	NA	TRBJ2-7	CASSPSAGAHYEQYF	TGCGCCAGCAGCCCCTCGGCGGGGGCGCACTACGAGCAGTACTTC
TRBV19	TRBD1	NA	TRBJ1-2	CASRMSGQGYYGYTF	TGTGCCAGTAGAATGTCTGGACAGGGCTACTATGGCTACACCTTC
TRBV2	TRBD2	NA	TRBJ2-3	CASMRGLSTDTQYF	TGTGCCAGCATGAGGGGACTAAGCACAGATACGCAGTATTTT
TRBV7-8	NA	NA	TRBJ2-7	CASSLASWAGPSYEQYF	TGTGCCAGCAGCTTAGCGAGCTGGGCAGGGCCTTCCTACGAGCAGTACTTC
TRBV9	NA	NA	TRBJ1-5	CASSASTDRSPQHF	TGTGCCAGCAGCGCGTCGACAGACCGATCGCCCCAGCATTTT